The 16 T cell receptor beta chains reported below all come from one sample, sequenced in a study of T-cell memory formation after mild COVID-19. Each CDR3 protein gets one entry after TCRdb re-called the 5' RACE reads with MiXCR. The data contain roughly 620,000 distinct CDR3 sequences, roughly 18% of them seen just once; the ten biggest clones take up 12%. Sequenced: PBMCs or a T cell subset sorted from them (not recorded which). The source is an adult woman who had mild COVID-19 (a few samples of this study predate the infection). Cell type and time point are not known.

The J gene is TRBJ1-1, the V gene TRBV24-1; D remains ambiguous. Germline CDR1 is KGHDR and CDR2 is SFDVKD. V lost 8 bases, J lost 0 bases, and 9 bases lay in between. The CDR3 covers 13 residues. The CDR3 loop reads CATNTSLNTEAFF. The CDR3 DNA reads TGTGCCACCAATACAAGCTTGAACACTGAAGCTTTCTTT.

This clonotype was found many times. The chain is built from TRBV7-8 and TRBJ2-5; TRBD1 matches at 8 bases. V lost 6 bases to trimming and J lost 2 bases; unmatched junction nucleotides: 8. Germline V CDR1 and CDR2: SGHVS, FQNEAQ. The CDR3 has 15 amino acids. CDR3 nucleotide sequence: TGTGCCAGCAGTTGGACAGGGAGGTTTCAAGAGACCCAGTACTTC. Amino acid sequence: CASSWTGRFQETQYF.

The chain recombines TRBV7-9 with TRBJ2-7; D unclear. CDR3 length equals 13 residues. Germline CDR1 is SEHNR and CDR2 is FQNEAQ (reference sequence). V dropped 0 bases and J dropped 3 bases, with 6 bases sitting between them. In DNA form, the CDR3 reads TGTGCCAGCAGCTTAGCCACCAACTACGAGCAGTACTTC. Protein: CASSLATNYEQYF.

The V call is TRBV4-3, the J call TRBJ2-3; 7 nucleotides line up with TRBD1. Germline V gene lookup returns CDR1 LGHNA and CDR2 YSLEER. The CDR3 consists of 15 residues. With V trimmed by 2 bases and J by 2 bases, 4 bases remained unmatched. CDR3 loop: CASSQLGQITDTQYF. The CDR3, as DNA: TGCGCCAGCAGCCAACTGGGACAGATCACAGATACGCAGTATTTT.

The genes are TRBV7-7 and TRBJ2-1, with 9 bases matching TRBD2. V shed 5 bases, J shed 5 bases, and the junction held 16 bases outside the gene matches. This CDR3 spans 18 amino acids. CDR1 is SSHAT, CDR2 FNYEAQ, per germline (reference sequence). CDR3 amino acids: CASSPQPGLAGPDNEQFF. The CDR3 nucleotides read TGTGCCAGCAGCCCTCAGCCGGGACTAGCTGGCCCGGACAATGAGCAGTTCTTC.

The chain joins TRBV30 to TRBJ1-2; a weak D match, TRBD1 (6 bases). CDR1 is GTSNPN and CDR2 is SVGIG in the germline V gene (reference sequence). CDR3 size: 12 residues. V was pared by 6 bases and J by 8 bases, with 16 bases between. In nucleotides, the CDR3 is TGTGCCTGCCCGACAGGATTTGGCGGCTACACCTTC. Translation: CACPTGFGGYTF.

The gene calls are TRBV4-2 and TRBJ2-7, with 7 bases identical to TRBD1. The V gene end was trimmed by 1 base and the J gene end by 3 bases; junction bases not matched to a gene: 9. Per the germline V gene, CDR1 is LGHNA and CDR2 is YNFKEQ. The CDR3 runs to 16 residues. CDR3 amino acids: CASSQATGTEDYEQYF. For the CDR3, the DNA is TGTGCCAGCAGCCAAGCAACCGGGACAGAAGACTACGAGCAGTACTTC.

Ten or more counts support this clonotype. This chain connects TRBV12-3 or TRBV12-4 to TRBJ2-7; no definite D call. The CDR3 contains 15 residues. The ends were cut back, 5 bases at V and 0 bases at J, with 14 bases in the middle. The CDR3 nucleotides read TGTGCCAGCAGTCCCAGACACGGATCCTCCTACGAGCAGTACTTC. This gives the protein CASSPRHGSSYEQYF.

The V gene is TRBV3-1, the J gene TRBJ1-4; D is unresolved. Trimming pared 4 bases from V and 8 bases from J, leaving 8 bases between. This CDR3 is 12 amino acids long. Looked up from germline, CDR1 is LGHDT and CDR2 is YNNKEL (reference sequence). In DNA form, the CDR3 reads TGTGCCAGCAGCCGAGTCGGGGAAAAACTGTTTTTT. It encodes CASSRVGEKLFF.

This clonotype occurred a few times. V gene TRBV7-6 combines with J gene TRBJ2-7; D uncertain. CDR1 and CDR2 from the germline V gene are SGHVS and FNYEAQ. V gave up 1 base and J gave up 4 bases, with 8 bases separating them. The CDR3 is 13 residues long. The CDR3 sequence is CASSLETEYEQYF. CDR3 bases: TGTGCCAGCAGCTTAGAGACTGAATACGAGCAGTACTTC.

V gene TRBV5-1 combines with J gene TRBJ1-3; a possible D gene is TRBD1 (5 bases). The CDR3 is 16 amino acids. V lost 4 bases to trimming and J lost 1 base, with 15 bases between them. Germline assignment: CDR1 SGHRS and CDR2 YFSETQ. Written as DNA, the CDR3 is TGCGCCAGCAGCAGCTTCGGGGCAGGGTCTGGAAACACCATATATTTT. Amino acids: CASSSFGAGSGNTIYF.

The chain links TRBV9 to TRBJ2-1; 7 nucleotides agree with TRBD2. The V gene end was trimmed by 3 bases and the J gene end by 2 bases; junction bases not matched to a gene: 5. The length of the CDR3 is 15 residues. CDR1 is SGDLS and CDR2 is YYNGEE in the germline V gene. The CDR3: CASSDRDYAYNEQFF. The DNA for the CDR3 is TGTGCCAGCAGCGACCGGGACTACGCCTACAATGAGCAGTTCTTC. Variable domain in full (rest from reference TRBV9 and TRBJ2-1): DSGVTQTPKHLITATGQRVTLRCSPRSGDLSVYWYQQSLDQGLQFLIQYYNGEERAKGNILERFSAQQFPDLHSELNLSSLELGDSALYFCASSDRDYAYNEQFFGPGTRLTVL.

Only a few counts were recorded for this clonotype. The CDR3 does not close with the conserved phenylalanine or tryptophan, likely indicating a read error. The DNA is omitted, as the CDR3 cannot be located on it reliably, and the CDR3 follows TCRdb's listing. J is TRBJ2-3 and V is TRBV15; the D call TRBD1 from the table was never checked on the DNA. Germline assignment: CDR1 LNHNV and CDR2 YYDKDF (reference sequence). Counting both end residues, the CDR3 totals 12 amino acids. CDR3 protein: CATSSPPSNKDI.

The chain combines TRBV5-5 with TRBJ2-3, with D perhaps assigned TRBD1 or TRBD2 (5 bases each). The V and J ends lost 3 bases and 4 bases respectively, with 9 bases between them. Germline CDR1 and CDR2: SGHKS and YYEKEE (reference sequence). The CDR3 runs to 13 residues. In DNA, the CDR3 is TGTGCCAGCAGCTGGCAGGGACCAGATACGCAGTATTTT. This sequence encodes CASSWQGPDTQYF.

CDR3 in DNA: TGTGCCAGCACCCTACAGGGTGGGCAAGAGACCCAGTACTTC. Encoded protein: CASTLQGGQETQYF. The chain has TRBV12-3 or TRBV12-4 and TRBJ2-5; D possibly corresponds to TRBD1 (6 bases). The CDR3 has 14 amino acids. V lost 7 bases, J lost 2 bases, and 14 bases lay in between.

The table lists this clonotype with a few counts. For the CDR3, the DNA is TGCAGTGCTAAGAGCGGCGGGAGAGGGTCTAATGAGCAGTTCTTC. Its protein product is CSAKSGGRGSNEQFF. This rearrangement joins TRBV20-1 to TRBJ2-1; 7 nucleotides match TRBD2. The CDR3 loop spans 15 amino acids. Trimming removed 4 bases from V and 7 bases from J; junction bases left unmatched: 13. Germline V gives CDR1 DFQATT, CDR2 SNEGSKA (reference sequence).